This record concerns one T cell receptor beta chain sequence. Measured with immunoSEQ multiplex PCR; TCRdb has only the in-frame clones, and not every one. The sample consists of about 170,000 clones, approximately 86% of them appearing once. There are 15 residues in the CDR3. CDR1 is LGHNA, CDR2 YSLEER, per germline. Between the trimmed V and J ends, which lost 4 bases and 0 bases, there was a span of 13 bases. This specimen belongs to a study of cytomegalovirus exposure and HLA in healthy donors. This receptor was obtained from a man in his late teens or twenties in good health and CMV-seropositive. Sequenced: PBMCs. This chain uses TRBV4-3 with TRBJ2-7; possibly TRBD1 for D (5 bases). The CDR3 DNA follows: TGCGCCAGCAGCCCGACGACAGTCAACTCCTACGAGCAGTACTTC. It specifies CASSPTTVNSYEQYF.